This T cell receptor beta chain was obtained from a study of cytomegalovirus exposure and HLA in healthy donors. Findings of the study overall: Across donors, most TCRs were seen rarely, yet some public ones were widespread. In a later analysis, common viral pathogens appeared linked to several of the most significant clusters. When a later analysis compared HLA-associated TCR beta chains with equally common others, the HLA-associated chains turned out to be more clonally expanded and to have lower generation probabilities.

Vbeta (60) and Jbeta (13) primers were used in the PCR. The data were produced by immunoSEQ multiplex PCR, yet TCRdb's version contains in-frame clones alone and is incomplete. Across about 40,000 clones, the top ten clones capture about 6.3% of the sample. CDR3 length: 13 residues. Trimming cost V 4 bases and J 11 bases; bases outside gene matches: 8. Germline CDR1 SGHDT, CDR2 YYEEEE. As for this clone: Its antigen is not identified.

The chain employs TRBV5-6 and TRBJ1-5, with 8 bases matching TRBD1. This clonotype was sampled from a man under 40 in good health and CMV-seronegative. Sequencing was done on a sample of PBMCs. The CDR3 bases are TGTGCCAGCAGCAGAGGGACAGGCAGGGCCCAGCATTTT. This encodes CASSRGTGRAQHF. The complete variable domain, with remaining parts taken from reference TRBV5-6 and TRBJ1-5, reads DAGVTQSPTHLIKTRGQQVTLRCSPKSGHDTVSWYQQALGQGPQFIFQYYEEEERQRGNFPDRFSGHQFPNYSSELNVNALLLGDSALYLCASSRGTGRAQHFGDGTRLSIL.